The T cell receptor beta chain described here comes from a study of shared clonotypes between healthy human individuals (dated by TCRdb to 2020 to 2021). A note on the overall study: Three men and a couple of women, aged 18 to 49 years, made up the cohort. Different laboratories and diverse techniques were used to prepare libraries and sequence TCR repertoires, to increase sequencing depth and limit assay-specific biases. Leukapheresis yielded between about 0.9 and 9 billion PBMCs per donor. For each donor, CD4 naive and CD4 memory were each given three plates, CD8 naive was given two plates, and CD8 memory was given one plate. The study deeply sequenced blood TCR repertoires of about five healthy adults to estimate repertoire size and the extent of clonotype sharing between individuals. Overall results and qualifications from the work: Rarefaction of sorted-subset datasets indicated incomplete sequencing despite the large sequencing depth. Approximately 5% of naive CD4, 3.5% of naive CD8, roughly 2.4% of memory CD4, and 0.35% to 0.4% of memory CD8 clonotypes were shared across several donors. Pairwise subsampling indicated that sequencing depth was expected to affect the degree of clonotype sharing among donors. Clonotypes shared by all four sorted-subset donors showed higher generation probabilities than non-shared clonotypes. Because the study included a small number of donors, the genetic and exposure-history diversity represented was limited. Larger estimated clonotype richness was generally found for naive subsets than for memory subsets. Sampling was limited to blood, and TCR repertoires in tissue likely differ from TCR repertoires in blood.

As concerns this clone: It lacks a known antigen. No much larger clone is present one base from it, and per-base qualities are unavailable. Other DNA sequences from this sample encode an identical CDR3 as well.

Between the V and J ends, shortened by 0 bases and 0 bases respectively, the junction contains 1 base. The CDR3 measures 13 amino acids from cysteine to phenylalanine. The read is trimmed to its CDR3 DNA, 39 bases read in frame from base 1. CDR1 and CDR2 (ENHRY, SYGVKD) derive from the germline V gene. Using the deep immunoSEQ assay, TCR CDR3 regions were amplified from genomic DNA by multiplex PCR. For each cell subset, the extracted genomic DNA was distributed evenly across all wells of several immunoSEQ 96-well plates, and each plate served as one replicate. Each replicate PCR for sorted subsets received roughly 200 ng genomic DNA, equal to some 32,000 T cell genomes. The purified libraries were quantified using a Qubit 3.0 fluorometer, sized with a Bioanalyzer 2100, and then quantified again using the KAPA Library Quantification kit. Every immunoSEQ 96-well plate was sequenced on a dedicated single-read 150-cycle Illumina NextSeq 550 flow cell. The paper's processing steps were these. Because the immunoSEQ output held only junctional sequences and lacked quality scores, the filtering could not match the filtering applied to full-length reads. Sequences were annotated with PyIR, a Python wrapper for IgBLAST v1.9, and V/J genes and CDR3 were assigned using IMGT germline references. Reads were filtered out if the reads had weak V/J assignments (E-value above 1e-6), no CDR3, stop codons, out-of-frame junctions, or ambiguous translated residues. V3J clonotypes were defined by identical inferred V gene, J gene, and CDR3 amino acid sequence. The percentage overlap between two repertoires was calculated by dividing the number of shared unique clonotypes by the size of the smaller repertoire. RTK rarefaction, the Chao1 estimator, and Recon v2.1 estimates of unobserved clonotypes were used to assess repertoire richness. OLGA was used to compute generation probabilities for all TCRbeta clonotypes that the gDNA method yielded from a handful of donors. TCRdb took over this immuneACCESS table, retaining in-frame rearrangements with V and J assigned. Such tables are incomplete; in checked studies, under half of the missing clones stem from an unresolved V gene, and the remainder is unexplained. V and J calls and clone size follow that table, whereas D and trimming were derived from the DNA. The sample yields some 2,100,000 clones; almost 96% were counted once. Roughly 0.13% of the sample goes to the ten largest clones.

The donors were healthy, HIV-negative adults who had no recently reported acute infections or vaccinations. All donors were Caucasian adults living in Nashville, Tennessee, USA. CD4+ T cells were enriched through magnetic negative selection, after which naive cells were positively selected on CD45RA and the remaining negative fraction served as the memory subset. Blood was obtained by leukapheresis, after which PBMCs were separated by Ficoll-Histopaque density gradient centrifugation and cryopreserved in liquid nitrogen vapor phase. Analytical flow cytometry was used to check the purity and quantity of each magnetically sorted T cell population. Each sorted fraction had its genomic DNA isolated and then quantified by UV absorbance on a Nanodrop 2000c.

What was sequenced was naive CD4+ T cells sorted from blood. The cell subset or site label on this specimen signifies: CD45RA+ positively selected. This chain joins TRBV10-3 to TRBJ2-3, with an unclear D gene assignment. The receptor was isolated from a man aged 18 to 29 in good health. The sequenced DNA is TGTGCCATCAGTGAGTCGAGCACAGATACGCAGTATTTT. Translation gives CAISESSTDTQYF.